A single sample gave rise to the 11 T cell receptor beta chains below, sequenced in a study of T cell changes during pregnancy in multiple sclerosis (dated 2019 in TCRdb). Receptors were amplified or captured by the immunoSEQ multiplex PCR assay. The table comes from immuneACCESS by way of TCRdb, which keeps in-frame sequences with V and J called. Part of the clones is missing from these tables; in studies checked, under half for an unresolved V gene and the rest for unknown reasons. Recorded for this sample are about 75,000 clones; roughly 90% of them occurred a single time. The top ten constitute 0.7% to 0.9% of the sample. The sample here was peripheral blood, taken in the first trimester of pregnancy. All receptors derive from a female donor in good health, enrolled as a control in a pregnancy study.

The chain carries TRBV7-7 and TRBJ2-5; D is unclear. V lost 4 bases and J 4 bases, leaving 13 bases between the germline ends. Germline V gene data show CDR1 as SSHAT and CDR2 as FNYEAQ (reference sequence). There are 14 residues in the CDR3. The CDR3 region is CASSSHGGGETQYF. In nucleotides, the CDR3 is TGTGCCAGCAGCTCACACGGCGGTGGAGAGACCCAGTACTTC.

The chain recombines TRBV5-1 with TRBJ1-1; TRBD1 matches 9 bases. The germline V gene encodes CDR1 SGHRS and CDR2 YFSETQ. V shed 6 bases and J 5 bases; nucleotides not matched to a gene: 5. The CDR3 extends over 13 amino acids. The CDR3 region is CASTGQGHTEAFF. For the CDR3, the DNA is TGCGCCAGCACGGGACAGGGACATACTGAAGCTTTCTTT.

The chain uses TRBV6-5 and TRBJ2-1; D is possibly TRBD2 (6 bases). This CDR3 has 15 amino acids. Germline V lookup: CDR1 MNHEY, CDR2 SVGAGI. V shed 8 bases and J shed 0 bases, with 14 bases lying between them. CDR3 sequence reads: CASRPGTLSYNEQFF. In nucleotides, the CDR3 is TGTGCCAGCCGCCCAGGGACTCTCTCCTACAATGAGCAGTTCTTC.

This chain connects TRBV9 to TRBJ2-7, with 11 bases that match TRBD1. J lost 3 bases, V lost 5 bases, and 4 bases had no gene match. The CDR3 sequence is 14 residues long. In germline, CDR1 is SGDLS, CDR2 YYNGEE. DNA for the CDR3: TGTGCCAGCAGTCGGACAGGGGGCAACTACGAGCAGTACTTC. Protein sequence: CASSRTGGNYEQYF.

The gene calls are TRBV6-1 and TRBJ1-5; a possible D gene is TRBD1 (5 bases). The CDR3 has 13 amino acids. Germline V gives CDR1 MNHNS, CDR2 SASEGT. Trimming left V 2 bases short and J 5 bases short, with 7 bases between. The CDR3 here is CASSEWGDQPQHF. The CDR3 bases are TGTGCCAGCAGTGAATGGGGCGATCAGCCCCAGCATTTT.

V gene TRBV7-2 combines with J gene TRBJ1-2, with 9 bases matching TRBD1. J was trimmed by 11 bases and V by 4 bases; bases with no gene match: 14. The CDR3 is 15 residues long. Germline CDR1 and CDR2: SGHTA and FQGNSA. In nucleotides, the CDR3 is TGTGCCAGCAGCTCGCCATGGACAGGGGCCACGCGGTACACCTTC. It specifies CASSSPWTGATRYTF.

The CDR3 reads CATSFSSGLYNEQFF. For the CDR3, the DNA is TGTGCCACCAGCTTCTCTAGCGGATTGTACAATGAGCAGTTCTTC. The chain carries TRBV15 and TRBJ2-1, with TRBD2 matching 7 bases. Germline CDR1 LNHNV, CDR2 YYDKDF (reference sequence). Trimming removed 5 bases from V and 4 bases from J; junction bases left unmatched: 8. The CDR3 runs to 15 residues.

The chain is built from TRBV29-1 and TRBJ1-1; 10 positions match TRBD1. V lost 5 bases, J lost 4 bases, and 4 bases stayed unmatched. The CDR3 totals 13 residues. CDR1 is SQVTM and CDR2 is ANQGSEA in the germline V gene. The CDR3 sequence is CSVPRTGGTEAFF. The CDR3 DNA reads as TGCAGCGTTCCTAGGACAGGGGGCACTGAAGCTTTCTTT.

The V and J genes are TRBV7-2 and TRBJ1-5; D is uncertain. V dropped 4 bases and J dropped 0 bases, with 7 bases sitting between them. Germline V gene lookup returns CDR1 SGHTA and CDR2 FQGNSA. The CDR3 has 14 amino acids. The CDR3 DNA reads TGTGCCAGCAGCTCGGAGTATAGCAATCAGCCCCAGCATTTT. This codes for CASSSEYSNQPQHF.

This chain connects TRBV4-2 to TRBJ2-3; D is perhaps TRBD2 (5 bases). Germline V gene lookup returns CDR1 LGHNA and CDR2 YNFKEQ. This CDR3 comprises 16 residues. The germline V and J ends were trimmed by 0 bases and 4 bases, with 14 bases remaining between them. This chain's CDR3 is CASSQDPRTGADTQYF. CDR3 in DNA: TGTGCCAGCAGCCAAGATCCCCGGACTGGCGCAGATACGCAGTATTTT.

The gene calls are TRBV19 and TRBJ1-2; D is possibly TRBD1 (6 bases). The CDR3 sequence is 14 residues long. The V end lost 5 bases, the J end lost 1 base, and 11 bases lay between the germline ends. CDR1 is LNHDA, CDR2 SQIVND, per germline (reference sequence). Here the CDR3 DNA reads TGTGCCAGTAGTCCGACAGGAGGTAACTATGGCTACACCTTC. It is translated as CASSPTGGNYGYTF.